This T cell receptor beta chain was recorded in a study of early T cells in non-severe SARS-CoV-2 infection. Per germline, CDR1 SQVTM and CDR2 ANQGSEA. V was shortened by 3 bases and J by 6 bases, with 6 bases between the two germline ends. The CDR3 is made up of 11 amino acids. There are many counts of this clonotype. Separate cDNA molecules each had unique molecular identifiers attached to them. TCRdb re-derived calls from the 5' RACE reads in MiXCR, one entry per CDR3 protein. The data show tens of thousands of distinct CDR3 sequences, with 5.3% seen just once and about 10% held by the top ten. The chain uses TRBV29-1 and TRBJ2-1; TRBD2 might be the D (6 bases). The sequencing sample was made of whole blood. This clonotype was sampled from an adult who was a healthcare worker with PCR-confirmed SARS-CoV-2 infection or an uninfected control (not recorded which). Written as DNA, the CDR3 is TGCAGCGTTGAGACTAGCAATGAGCAGTTCTTC. This gives the protein CSVETSNEQFF.